The clone carrying this TCR beta chain appeared a few times. Primers used in a second PCR of roughly 6 to 11 cycles were a sample-barcoded 5' primer and a J-beta primer mix. MiXCR, applied by TCRdb to the 5' RACE reads, yields one record per CDR3 protein. The sample gives 500,000 to 650,000 distinct CDR3 sequences, about 27% of which show up once; approximately 3.6% is in the top ten. This CDR3 is 13 amino acids long. Germline lookup yields CDR1 SQVTM and CDR2 ANQGSEA. The data were obtained in a study of blood T cells in healthy people across ages. These data were also filed under a second study, of T cells of mothers and their children.

The sequence derives from a boy between 2 and 10 years old in good health. This chain joins TRBV29-1 and TRBJ2-5; TRBD2 agrees at 7 bases. The J call may not be correct, given that the DNA end is closer to TRBJ2-1. Source material: blood. The CDR3 bases are TGCAGCGTAAGTGGCGGGAGTGGAAATGAGCAGTTCTTC. It yields the protein CSVSGGSGNEQFF.